A single sample gave rise to the 15 T cell receptor beta chains below, sequenced in a study of tumour-infiltrating T cells in Burkitt lymphoma. The repertoire was sequenced with immunoSEQ multiplex PCR; TCRdb's copy has only in-frame clones and lacks some. The sample lists 46,000 or so clones, around 30% seen once, with under 3.5% in the top ten. The material sequenced was tumor tissue. The receptors originated from a human donor with Burkitt lymphoma.

The J gene is TRBJ2-3, the V gene TRBV5-5; 12 bases are shared with TRBD2. The CDR3 runs 16 residues. V dropped 2 bases and J dropped 7; count of bases not matched to a gene: 8. The germline CDR1 and CDR2 sequences are SGHKS and YYEKEE (reference sequence). The CDR3 DNA reads as TGTGCCAGCAGCTTTTCTAGCGGGGGGGCCTCGTATACGCAGTATTTT. Its translation is CASSFSSGGASYTQYF.

This clone is judged large. The J gene is TRBJ1-1, the V gene TRBV18; perhaps TRBD1 as D (6 bases). Germline lookup yields CDR1 KGHSH and CDR2 LQKENI. The length of the CDR3 is 13 residues. Between the trimmed V and J ends, which lost 2 bases and 7 bases, there was a span of 11 bases. CDR3 bases: TGTGCCAGCTCACCAGGCGCAGGGGTTGAAGCTTTCTTT. This codes for CASSPGAGVEAFF.

This chain joins TRBV5-1 and TRBJ2-7; D is uncertain. Germline V gives CDR1 SGHRS, CDR2 YFSETQ. Trimming removed 4 bases at V and 0 bases at J, with 14 bases between. The CDR3 contains 15 residues. CDR3 residues: CASSPTGLASYEQYF. CDR3 coding DNA: TGCGCCAGCAGCCCAACGGGCCTTGCCTCCTACGAGCAGTACTTC.

The J gene is TRBJ1-2, the V gene TRBV7-2, with a tentative D call TRBD1 (5 bases). V was pared by 5 bases and J by 8 bases, with 18 bases between. The CDR3 has 14 residues. Germline assignment: CDR1 SGHTA and CDR2 FQGNSA. Here the CDR3 reads CASSPSPRGPGYTF. In DNA, the CDR3 is TGTGCCAGCAGCCCGTCCCCAAGGGGCCCCGGCTACACCTTC.

The chain carries TRBV18 and TRBJ1-1, with 11 nucleotides matching TRBD1. Trimming at V came to 4 bases and at J to 1 base, leaving 5 bases not matched to a gene. CDR1 and CDR2 from the germline V gene are KGHSH and LQKENI. CDR3 length: 16 amino acids. CDR3 residues: CASSLGQGASNTEAFF. The DNA for the CDR3 is TGTGCCAGCTCACTAGGACAGGGGGCATCGAACACTGAAGCTTTCTTT.

This clone was detected a few times. This rearrangement joins TRBV7-2 to TRBJ2-4; tentatively, D is TRBD1 or TRBD2 (5 bases each). This CDR3 contains 14 residues. Germline CDR1 and CDR2: SGHTA and FQGNSA. V was clipped by 6 bases and J by 0 bases, with 9 bases between them. CDR3 in DNA: TGTGCCAGCAGTCTGGGGGTAGCCAAAAACATTCAGTACTTC. It yields the protein CASSLGVAKNIQYF.

The chain has TRBV2 and TRBJ1-5; 9 nucleotides line up with TRBD1. The length of the CDR3 is 15 residues. Germline CDR1 is SNHLY and CDR2 is FYNNEI. The V and J ends lost 7 bases and 4 bases, in that order; junction bases with no gene match: 8. Written as DNA, the CDR3 is TGTGCCAGCAAAGACACCGGGACAGGGAATCAGCCCCAGCATTTT. Protein sequence: CASKDTGTGNQPQHF.

This clone appeared a few times. This chain links TRBV5-1 with TRBJ2-3; D unclear. Trimming took off 5 bases at V and 0 bases at J, with 4 bases between the two ends. The CDR3 has 12 amino acids. Looked up from germline, CDR1 is SGHRS and CDR2 is YFSETQ. The CDR3 bases are TGCGCCAGCAGTGAAAGCACAGATACGCAGTATTTT. Its translation: CASSESTDTQYF. The entire variable domain, with the rest obtained from reference TRBV5-1 and TRBJ2-3, is as follows: KAGVTQTPRYLIKTRGQQVTLSCSPISGHRSVSWYQQTPGQGLQFLFEYFSETQRNKGNFPGRFSGRQFSNSRSEMNVSTLELGDSALYLCASSESTDTQYFGPGTRLTVL.

The chain employs TRBV7-8 and TRBJ2-3; 12 bases are shared with TRBD2. The germline V gene encodes CDR1 SGHVS and CDR2 FQNEAQ. This CDR3 has 17 amino acids. Germline trimming cut 8 bases from V and 1 base from J; bases unmatched to any gene: 10. CDR3 nucleotides: TGTGCCAGCCGGCCGCTAGCGGGGGGGCATCGCACAGATACGCAGTATTTT. Translated: CASRPLAGGHRTDTQYF.

This clone was counted between two and nine times. The V call is TRBV4-1, the J call TRBJ1-6, with D unclear. The germline CDR1 and CDR2 sequences are MGHRA and YSYEKL. The V end was cut by 0 bases, the J end by 10 bases, with 16 bases between. CDR3 size: 16 residues. The CDR3 DNA is TGCGCCAGCAGCCAAGATCGAGGATCCCGAGAATCACCCCTCCACTTT. Amino acid sequence: CASSQDRGSRESPLHF.

As for this clone: The junction does not match germline at one end; this may be a read error. Other DNA sequences in the same sample also yield this CDR3. V gene TRBV2 combines with J gene TRBJ1-4; D remains unclear. The CDR3 totals 11 residues. Germline V lookup: CDR1 SNHLY, CDR2 FYNNEI. CDR3 coding DNA: TGCGCCAGCAGTGAAGGGGAAAAACTGTTTTTT. Its translation is CASSEGEKLFF.

The chain uses TRBV6-4 and TRBJ1-5; TRBD1 matches 7 bases. V shed 3 bases and J 6 bases; nucleotides not matched to a gene: 5. Germline CDR1 is MRHNA and CDR2 is SNTAGT. The CDR3 has 14 amino acids. As DNA, the CDR3 is TGTGCCAGCAGTGAACAGGGGTCGGGTCAGCCCCAGCATTTT. This encodes CASSEQGSGQPQHF.

In its sample, this clone was seen a few times. The J gene is TRBJ1-2, the V gene TRBV7-9; D is possibly TRBD1 (6 bases). The CDR3 runs 15 residues. Germline lookup yields CDR1 SEHNR and CDR2 FQNEAQ (reference sequence). The ends were cut back, 5 bases at V and 2 bases at J, with 15 bases in the middle. The CDR3 bases are TGTGCCAGCAGCGCTACCGGGACAACGAACTATGGCTACACCTTC. Its translation: CASSATGTTNYGYTF.

The CDR3, as DNA: TGCGCCAGCAGCCACCGAGGAGGGCCAGCGAGGGGCTACACCTTC. Its protein product is CASSHRGGPARGYTF. The chain carries TRBV4-3 and TRBJ1-2; no firm D call. V was clipped by 3 bases and J by 8 bases, with 19 bases between them. CDR1 and CDR2 from the germline V gene are LGHNA and YSLEER. The CDR3 contains 15 residues.

This chain joins TRBV16 and TRBJ1-1; 7 bases agree with TRBD1. The CDR3 totals 14 residues. V lost 1 base to trimming and J lost 8 bases; unmatched junction nucleotides: 7. Germline values: CDR1 KGHSY, CDR2 FQNENV. CDR3 residues: CASSQFDRVTEAFF. The CDR3 DNA sequence: TGTGCCAGCAGCCAATTTGACAGGGTGACCGAAGCTTTCTTT. Based on the CDR3 plus reference TRBV16 and TRBJ1-1, the full variable domain is GEEVAQTPKHLVRGEGQKAKLYCAPIKGHSYVFWYQQVLKNEFKFLISFQNENVFDETGMPKERFSAKCLPNSPCSLEIQATKLEDSAVYFCASSQFDRVTEAFFGQGTRLTVV.